The entry below gives a single T cell receptor beta chain sequence along with its context. Its specificity is not known. Germline CDR1 is SGHDT and CDR2 is YYEEEE. The V end lost 4 bases, the J end lost 0 bases, and 12 bases lay between the germline ends. The CDR3 spans 15 residues. Method: immunoSEQ multiplex PCR; TCRdb's copy keeps in-frame clones and lacks some. The sample includes roughly 48,000 clones, roughly 80% of them seen just once. The sample comes from a study of T cells in localized non-small cell lung cancer. Study results and caveats: Sequencing was restricted to one tumor region; therefore, heterogeneity remains possible. Overall survival was longer when the density of T cells in the blood was higher. Turning up in adjacent lung were a median around 50 of the top 100 tumor clones. The highest T cell clonality was in uninvolved adjacent lung, above tumor.

This sequence joins TRBV5-6 and TRBJ2-3; D is ambiguous. Sample: PBMCs, taken before any cancer treatment. The sequence came from a woman aged 35-75 years with stage II lung adenocarcinoma. CDR3 DNA sequence: TGTGCCAGCAGCAGGACCCGATTAAGCACAGATACGCAGTATTTT. Its translation: CASSRTRLSTDTQYF.